These 10 T cell receptor beta chains originate from one sample sequenced in a study of spatial heterogeneity in lung cancer. General study points: Within tumors, counts of expanded alpha and beta TCRs tracked tumor mutation counts.

TCRdb independently ran MiXCR on the 5' RACE reads; one entry per CDR3 protein. Of about 5,100 distinct CDR3 sequences listed, about 6.4% are singletons. Specified time point: sample taken at primary tumor resection. The antigens these receptors bind are not known. The starting material was lung tumor tissue, obtained at surgery. Receptors were obtained from a female donor with early-stage non-small cell lung cancer.

In this sample, this clonotype turned up many times. In a library made to pick up alpha chains, this beta chain is a stray read with a size that means little. V and J are TRBV9 and TRBJ2-7, with 11 bases lining up with TRBD1. The length of the CDR3 is 14 residues. CDR1 SGDLS and CDR2 YYNGEE come from the germline V gene. J lost 5 bases, V lost 2 bases, and 3 bases had no gene match. CDR3 residues: CASSVGQGVHEQYF. The CDR3 DNA follows: TGTGCCAGCAGCGTGGGACAGGGGGTCCACGAGCAGTACTTC.

This clonotype has a count of ten or more. This beta chain is an unintended read in a library built for alpha chains; its size means little. This chain links TRBV24-1 with TRBJ2-6, with D hard to call. V lost 5 bases, J lost 0 bases, and 10 bases lay in between. Per germline, CDR1 KGHDR and CDR2 SFDVKD. The CDR3 is made up of 16 amino acids. The CDR3 spells CATSGRISSGANVLTF. CDR3 nucleotide sequence: TGTGCCACCAGTGGCCGGATCAGCTCTGGGGCCAACGTCCTGACTTTC.

This clonotype was seen many times. This beta chain was picked up by a library intended for alpha chains and is off target, so its count carries little meaning. The chain links TRBV20-1 to TRBJ2-3; 8 nucleotides match TRBD2. V gave up 1 base and J gave up 1 base; unmatched junction bases: 4. CDR1 and CDR2 (germline): DFQATT, SNEGSKA (reference sequence). The CDR3 has 15 residues. This CDR3 reads CSARGAGGGTDTQYF. Written as DNA, the CDR3 is TGCAGTGCTAGAGGCGCGGGAGGTGGCACAGATACGCAGTATTTT.

With regard to this clonotype: The library was designed around alpha chains, so this beta chain is a stray read whose abundance carries little weight. V and J are TRBV4-1 and TRBJ1-2; 9 bases are a match to TRBD1. J was trimmed by 0 bases and V by 0 bases; bases with no gene match: 8. Germline V gives CDR1 MGHRA, CDR2 YSYEKL. The CDR3 covers 18 residues. The CDR3 region is CASSQDPRQGVANYGYTF. The CDR3 region has the DNA TGCGCCAGCAGCCAAGATCCGAGACAGGGGGTGGCTAACTATGGCTACACCTTC.

This clonotype was seen ten or more times. Found in a library prepared for alpha chains, this beta chain is an off-target read, and its abundance has little meaning. The chain recombines TRBV20-1 with TRBJ2-1; D tentatively reads TRBD1 or TRBD2 (6 bases each). The CDR3 runs to 15 residues. CDR1 DFQATT and CDR2 SNEGSKA come from the germline V gene (reference sequence). Trimming removed 5 bases from V and 6 bases from J, with 20 bases in between. The CDR3 DNA reads TGCAGTGCTTTCGGTTCTGGGGGGCCTTTCAATGAGCAGTTCTTC. Amino acids: CSAFGSGGPFNEQFF.

A note on this clonotype: Lacking the conserved final phenylalanine or tryptophan, this CDR3 likely reflects a read error. This beta chain lies outside the target of a library built for alpha chains; its clone size means little. The chain has TRBV12-3 or TRBV12-4 and TRBJ1-5; the D gene is possibly TRBD1 (6 bases). The CDR3 totals 14 residues. V was cut by 2 bases and J by 7 bases, with 12 bases left in between. This chain's CDR3 is CASSLRTAGQPQHS. In nucleotides, the CDR3 is TGTGCCAGCAGTTTAAGGACAGCGGGACAGCCCCAGCATTCT.

A word on this clonotype: With the library built for alpha chains, this beta chain is off target and its frequency is not meaningful. This chain uses TRBV29-1 with TRBJ2-7; 13 bases fit TRBD2. Germline CDR1 is SQVTM and CDR2 is ANQGSEA. With V trimmed by 7 bases and J by 6 bases, 18 bases remained unmatched. The CDR3 consists of 17 residues. Written as DNA, the CDR3 is TGCAGCGCCCAAGGAACTAGCGGGAGGGCCGGGCCAGGCGAGCAGTACTTC. Translation gives CSAQGTSGRAGPGEQYF.

This clonotype occurred many times. As an off-target read in a library built for alpha chains, this beta chain has a frequency of little significance. V usage is TRBV11-1 and J usage is TRBJ2-2; D possibly corresponds to TRBD2 (5 bases). The CDR3 contains 16 residues. CDR1 is SGHAT, CDR2 FQDESV, per germline (reference sequence). The V gene lost 2 bases and the J gene lost 3 bases, with 13 bases spanning the gap. In DNA, the CDR3 is TGTGCCAGCAGCTTATGGCAGGCCGGGGACACCGGGGAGCTGTTTTTT. It translates to CASSLWQAGDTGELFF. The variable domain in full, completed from reference TRBV11-1 and TRBJ2-2, reads EAEVAQSPRYKITEKSQAVAFWCDPISGHATLYWYRQILGQGPELLVQFQDESVVDDSQLPKDRFSAERLKGVDSTLKIQPAELGDSAMYLCASSLWQAGDTGELFFGEGSRLTVL.

By share, this clonotype counts as medium-sized. For a library built for alpha chains, this beta chain is a stray read; little rests on its size. The chain is built from TRBV7-2 and TRBJ1-5; D gene uncertain. This CDR3 spans 14 amino acids. V was pared by 7 bases and J by 3 bases, with 13 bases between. The germline V gene has CDR1 SGHTA and CDR2 FQGNSA. Written as DNA, the CDR3 is TGTGCCAGCAACCTAGGGCAGTACAATCAGCCCCAGCATTTT. As protein: CASNLGQYNQPQHF.

In its sample, this clonotype was seen many times. Because this beta chain is a stray read in a library intended to capture alpha chains, its abundance should not be given much weight. In DNA form, the CDR3 reads TGTGCCAGCAGCTCGTATAGCGGGAGTGAAAATGAGCAGTTCTTC. Its protein is CASSSYSGSENEQFF. The chain has TRBV11-3 and TRBJ2-1; TRBD2 matches at 9 bases. Germline V gene lookup returns CDR1 SGHNT and CDR2 YENEEA. The CDR3 length is 15 residues. Trimming at V came to 4 bases and at J to 7 bases, leaving 8 bases not matched to a gene.